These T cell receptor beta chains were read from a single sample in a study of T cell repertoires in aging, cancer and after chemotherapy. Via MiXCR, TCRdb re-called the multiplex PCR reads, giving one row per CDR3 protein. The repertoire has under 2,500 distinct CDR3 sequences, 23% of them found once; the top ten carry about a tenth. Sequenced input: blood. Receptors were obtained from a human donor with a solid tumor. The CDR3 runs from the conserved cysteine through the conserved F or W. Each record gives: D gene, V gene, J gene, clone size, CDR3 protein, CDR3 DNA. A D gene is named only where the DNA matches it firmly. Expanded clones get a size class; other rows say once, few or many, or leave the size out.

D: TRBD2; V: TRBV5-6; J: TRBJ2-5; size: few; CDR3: CASRRTLAGRGETQYF; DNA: TGTGCCAGCAGACGAACCCTAGCGGGGAGAGGGGAGACCCAGTACTTC
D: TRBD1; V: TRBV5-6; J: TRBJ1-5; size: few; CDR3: CASSSGQFSNQPQHF; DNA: TGTGCCAGCAGCTCGGGACAGTTTAGCAATCAGCCCCAGCATTTT
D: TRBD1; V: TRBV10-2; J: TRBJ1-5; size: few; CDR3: CASLDRGQPQHF; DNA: TGCGCCAGCCTTGACAGGGGTCAGCCCCAGCATTTT
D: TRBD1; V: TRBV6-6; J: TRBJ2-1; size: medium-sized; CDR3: CASSPPGGALNEQFF; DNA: TGTGCCAGCAGTCCCCCAGGGGGCGCGCTCAATGAGCAGTTCTTC
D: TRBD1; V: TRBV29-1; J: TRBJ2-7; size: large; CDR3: CSVAGTGVYEQYF; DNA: TGCAGCGTAGCCGGGACAGGGGTCTACGAGCAGTACTTC
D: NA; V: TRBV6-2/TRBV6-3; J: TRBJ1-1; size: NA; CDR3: CASSSPGGPDTEAFF; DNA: TGTGCCAGCAGTTCCCCGGGGGGGCCCGACACTGAAGCTTTCTTT
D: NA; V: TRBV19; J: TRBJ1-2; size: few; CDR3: CASSIQLANYGYTF; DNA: TGTGCCAGTAGTATCCAGTTAGCTAACTATGGCTACACCTTC
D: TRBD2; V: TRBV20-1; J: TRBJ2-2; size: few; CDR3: CSASPLAGLNTGELFF; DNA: TGCAGTGCTAGTCCCCTAGCGGGGTTGAACACCGGGGAGCTGTTTTTT
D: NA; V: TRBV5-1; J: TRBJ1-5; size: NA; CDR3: CASSLDWSNQPQHF; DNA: TGCGCCAGCAGCTTGGATTGGAGCAATCAGCCCCAGCATTTT
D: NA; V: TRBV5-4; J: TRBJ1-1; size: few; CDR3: CATFKGVDVTEAFF; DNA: TGTGCCACATTCAAAGGGGTCGATGTCACTGAAGCTTTCTTT
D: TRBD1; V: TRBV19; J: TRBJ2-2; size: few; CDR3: CASSWDRVLSGELFF; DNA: TGTGCCAGTAGCTGGGACAGGGTTCTTTCCGGGGAGCTGTTTTTT
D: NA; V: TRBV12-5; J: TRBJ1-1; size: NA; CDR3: CASGLEIGTEAFF; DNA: TGTGCTAGTGGTTTAGAAATAGGCACTGAAGCTTTCTTT
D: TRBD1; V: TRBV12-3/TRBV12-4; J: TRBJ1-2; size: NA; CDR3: CASSPGTGPLRGYTF; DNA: TGTGCCAGCAGCCCGGGGACAGGGCCCCTCCGAGGCTACACCTTC
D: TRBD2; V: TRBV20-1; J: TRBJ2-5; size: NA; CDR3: CSAETGTSGGGGETQYF; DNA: TGCAGTGCTGAGACCGGGACTAGCGGGGGAGGTGGGGAGACCCAGTACTTC
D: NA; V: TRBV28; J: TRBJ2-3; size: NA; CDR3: CASRTHTDTQYF; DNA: TGTGCCAGCAGAACACACACAGATACGCAGTATTTT